This T cell receptor (beta chain) originates from a study of shared clonotypes between healthy human individuals. Study results and caveats: Represented diversity (both genetic and exposure-history) was limited by the small number of donors. The naive CD4 repertoires of several donors were compared, and approximately 5% of clonotypes were shared.

V was clipped by 1 base and J by 7 bases, with 8 bases between them. Germline V gene sequence: CDR1 SQVTM, CDR2 ANQGSEA. The CDR3 is 12 residues long. As for this clone: No antigen is known for it.

Assay: immunoSEQ multiplex PCR; the TCRdb copy retains only in-frame clones and omits some. The sample lists millions of clones, roughly 95% occurring once. The chain has TRBV29-1 and TRBJ2-1; D gene unclear. The receptor was isolated from a man aged 18 to 35 in good health. Specimen: naive CD4+ T cells sorted from blood. Regarding subset: CD45RA+ positively selected. CDR3 residues: CSVEVWVNEQFF. The CDR3 nucleotides read TGCAGCGTTGAAGTTTGGGTTAATGAGCAGTTCTTC.